The T cell receptor beta chain under discussion was sequenced for a study of cytomegalovirus exposure and HLA in healthy donors. Study findings and constraints: In a later analysis, at a false discovery rate of 0.05, 16,951 TCR beta sequences were associated with HLA alleles.

Concerning this clone: Its antigen is not known.

PCR amplification relied on 60 Vbeta primers (plus 13 Jbeta primers). Method: immunoSEQ multiplex PCR; TCRdb's copy keeps in-frame clones and lacks some. The sample has around 150,000 clones; around three quarters are singletons. The CDR3 contains 14 residues. V lost 4 bases and J 6 bases, leaving 13 bases between the germline ends. Germline CDR1 LNHDA, CDR2 SQIVND (reference sequence). Sequenced input: PBMCs. This chain joins TRBV19 and TRBJ1-5; D is uncertain. The receptor comes from a middle-aged woman in good health and CMV-seronegative. The CDR3 here is CASSTEGMGQPQHF. CDR3 sequence (DNA): TGTGCCAGTAGTACGGAGGGAATGGGTCAGCCCCAGCATTTT.